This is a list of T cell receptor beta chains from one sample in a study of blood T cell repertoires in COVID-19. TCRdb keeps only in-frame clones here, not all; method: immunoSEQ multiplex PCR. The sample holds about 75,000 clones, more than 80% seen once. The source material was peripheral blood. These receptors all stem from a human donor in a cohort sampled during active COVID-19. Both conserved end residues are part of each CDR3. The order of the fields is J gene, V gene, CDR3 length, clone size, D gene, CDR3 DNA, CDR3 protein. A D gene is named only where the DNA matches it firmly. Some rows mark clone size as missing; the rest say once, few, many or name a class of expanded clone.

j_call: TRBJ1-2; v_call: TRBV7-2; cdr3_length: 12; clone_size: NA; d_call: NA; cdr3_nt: TGTGCCAGCAGCCCCGACAGCTATGGCTACACCTTC; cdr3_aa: CASSPDSYGYTF
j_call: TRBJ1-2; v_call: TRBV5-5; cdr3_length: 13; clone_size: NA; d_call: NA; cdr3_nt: TGTGCCAGCAGCTTGGACGGTACCTATGGCTACACCTTC; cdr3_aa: CASSLDGTYGYTF
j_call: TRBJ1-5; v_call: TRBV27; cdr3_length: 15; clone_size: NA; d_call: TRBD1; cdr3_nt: TGTGCCAGCAGTTTAGGACAGGGGGCCAATCAGCCCCAGCATTTT; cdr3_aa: CASSLGQGANQPQHF
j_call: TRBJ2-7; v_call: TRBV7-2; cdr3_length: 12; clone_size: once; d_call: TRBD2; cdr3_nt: TGTGCCAGCAGCTTAACTAGCGGCCCCCCGTACTTC; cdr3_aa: CASSLTSGPPYF
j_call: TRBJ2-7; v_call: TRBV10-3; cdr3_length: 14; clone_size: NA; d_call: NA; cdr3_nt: TGTGCCATCAGTGAGTCAAGGGGTTCCTACGAGCAGTACTTC; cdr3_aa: CAISESRGSYEQYF
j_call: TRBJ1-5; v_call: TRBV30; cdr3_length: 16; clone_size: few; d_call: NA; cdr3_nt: TGTGCCTGGAGTGCGTACGGGGGGCATAGCAATCAGCCCCAGCATTTT; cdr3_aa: CAWSAYGGHSNQPQHF
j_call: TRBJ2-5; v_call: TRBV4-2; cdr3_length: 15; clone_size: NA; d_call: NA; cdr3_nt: TGTGCCAGCAGCCAAGGCCCGGGGGAGAGGGAGACCCAGTACTTC; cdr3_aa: CASSQGPGERETQYF
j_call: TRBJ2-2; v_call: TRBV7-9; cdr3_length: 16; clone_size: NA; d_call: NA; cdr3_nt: TGTGCCAGCAGCCGCACGGAGGCCAGCATTAACGGGGAGCTGTTTTTT; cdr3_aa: CASSRTEASINGELFF
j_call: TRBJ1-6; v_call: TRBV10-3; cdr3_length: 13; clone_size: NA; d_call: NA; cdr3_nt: TGTGCCGTCTCGGGGGGGGACAATTCACCCCTCCACTTT; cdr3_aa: CAVSGGDNSPLHF
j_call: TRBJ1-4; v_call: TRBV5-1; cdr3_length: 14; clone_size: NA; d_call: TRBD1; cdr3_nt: TGCGCCAGCAGGGATACAGGGGCGGATGAAAAACTGTTTTTT; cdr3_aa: CASRDTGADEKLFF
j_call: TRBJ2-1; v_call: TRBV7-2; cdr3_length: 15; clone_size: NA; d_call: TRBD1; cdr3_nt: TGTGCCAGCAGCTTGACAGGGGCGCACTACAATGAGCAGTTCTTC; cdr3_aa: CASSLTGAHYNEQFF
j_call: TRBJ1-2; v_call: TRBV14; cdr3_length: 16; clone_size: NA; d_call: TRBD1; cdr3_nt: TGTGCCAGCAGCCAAGATGGGGGACAGGGTGGGTATGGCTACACCTTC; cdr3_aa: CASSQDGGQGGYGYTF
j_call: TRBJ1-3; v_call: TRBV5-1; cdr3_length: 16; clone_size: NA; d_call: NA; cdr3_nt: TGCGCCAGCAGCTGGGCTGAACAGGGAGCTGGAAACACCATATATTTT; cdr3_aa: CASSWAEQGAGNTIYF
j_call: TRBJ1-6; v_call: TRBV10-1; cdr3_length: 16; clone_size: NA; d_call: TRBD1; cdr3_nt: TGCGCCAGCTTCCGTGGAGGAGGGGGCGCTTGGTCACCCCTCCACTTT; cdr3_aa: CASFRGGGGAWSPLHF
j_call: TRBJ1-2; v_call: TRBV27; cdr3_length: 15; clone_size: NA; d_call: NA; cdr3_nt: TGTGCCAGCACCCCGGGACGGGACTTACTATATGGCTACACCTTC; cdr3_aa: CASTPGRDLLYGYTF
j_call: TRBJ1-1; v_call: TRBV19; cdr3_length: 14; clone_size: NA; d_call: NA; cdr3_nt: TGTGCCAGTAAAATAGCCTTCCTGAACACTGAAGCTTTCTTT; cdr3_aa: CASKIAFLNTEAFF
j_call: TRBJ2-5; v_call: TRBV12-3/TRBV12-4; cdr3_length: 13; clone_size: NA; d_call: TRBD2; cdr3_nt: TGTGCCAGCAGTTTTACTAGCGCGGAGACCCAGTACTTC; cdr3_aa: CASSFTSAETQYF
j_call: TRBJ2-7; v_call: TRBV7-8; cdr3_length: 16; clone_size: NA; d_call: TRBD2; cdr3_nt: TGTGCCAGCAGCTTAGCCCGGGGGGGCCTCCCGTACGAGCAGTACTTC; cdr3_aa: CASSLARGGLPYEQYF
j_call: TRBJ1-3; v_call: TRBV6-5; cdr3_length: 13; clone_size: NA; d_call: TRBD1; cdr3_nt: TGTGCCAGCAAGGAGACAGGGGGAAACACCATATATTTT; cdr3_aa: CASKETGGNTIYF
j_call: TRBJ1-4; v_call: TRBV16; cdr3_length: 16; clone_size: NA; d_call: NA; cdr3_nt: TGTGCCAGCAGCCCCAACACAGGCGCACGCGCGGAAAAACTGTTTTTT; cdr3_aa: CASSPNTGARAEKLFF
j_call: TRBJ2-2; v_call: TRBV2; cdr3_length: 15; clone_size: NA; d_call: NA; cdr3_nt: TGTGCCAGCAGTTCCGGACTATCGAACACCGGGGAGCTGTTTTTT; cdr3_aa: CASSSGLSNTGELFF
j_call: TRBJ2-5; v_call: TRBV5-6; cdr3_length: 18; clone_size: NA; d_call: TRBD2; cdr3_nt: TGTGCCAGCAGCGTGGGACTAGCGGGGGGCGCGCCCCCATGGACCCAGTACTTC; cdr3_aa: CASSVGLAGGAPPWTQYF
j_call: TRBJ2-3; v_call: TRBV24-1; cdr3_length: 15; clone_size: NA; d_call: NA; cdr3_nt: TGTGCCACCAGTGGAACAGGGCTGGGTACAGATACGCAGTATTTT; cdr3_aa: CATSGTGLGTDTQYF
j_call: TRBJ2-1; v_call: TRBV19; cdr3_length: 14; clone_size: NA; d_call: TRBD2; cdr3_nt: TGTGCCAGTAGTATGCGGGGGGGAAATAATGAGCAGTTCTTC; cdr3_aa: CASSMRGGNNEQFF
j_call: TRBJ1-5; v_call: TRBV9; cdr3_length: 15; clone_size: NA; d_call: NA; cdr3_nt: TGTGCCAGCAGCGTAGAGGCAGGGTTTCATCAGCCCCAGCATTTT; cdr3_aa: CASSVEAGFHQPQHF
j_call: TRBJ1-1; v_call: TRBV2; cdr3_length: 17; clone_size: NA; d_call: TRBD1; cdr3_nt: TGTGCCAGCAGTGAGCCGGAAACCGGGACAGAGAACACTGAAGCTTTCTTT; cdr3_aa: CASSEPETGTENTEAFF
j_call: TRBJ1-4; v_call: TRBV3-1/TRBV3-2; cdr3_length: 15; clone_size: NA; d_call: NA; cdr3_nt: TGTGCCAGCAGGCCTACAGGGACGACTAATGAAAAACTGTTTTTT; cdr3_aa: CASRPTGTTNEKLFF
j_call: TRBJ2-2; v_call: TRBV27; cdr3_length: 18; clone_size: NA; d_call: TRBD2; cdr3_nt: TGTGCCAGCAGTTCCTCTCCAAACCGACTAGCGTGGTCCGGGGAGCTGTTTTTT; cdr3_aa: CASSSSPNRLAWSGELFF
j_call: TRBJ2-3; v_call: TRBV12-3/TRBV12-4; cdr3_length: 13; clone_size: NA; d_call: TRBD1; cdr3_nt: TGTGCCAGCAGCACGGGACAGAAGGGTACGCAGTATTTT; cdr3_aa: CASSTGQKGTQYF
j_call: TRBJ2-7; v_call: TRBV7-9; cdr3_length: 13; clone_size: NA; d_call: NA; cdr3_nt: TGTGCCGGACAGACAGGCTCCACCTACGAGCAGTACTTC; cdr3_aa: CAGQTGSTYEQYF
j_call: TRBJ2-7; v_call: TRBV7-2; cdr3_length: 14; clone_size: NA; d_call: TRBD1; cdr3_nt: TGTGCCAGCAGCCTCAGGGGGCTCGCCTACGAGCAGTACTTC; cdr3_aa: CASSLRGLAYEQYF
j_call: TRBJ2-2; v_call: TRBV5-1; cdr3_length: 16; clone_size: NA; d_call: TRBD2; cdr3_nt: TGCGCCAGCAGCGGAGCGGGGGGGGCTGTCACCGGGGAGCTGTTTTTT; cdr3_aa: CASSGAGGAVTGELFF